These 6 T cell receptor beta chains share one sample of origin, sequenced in a study of T-cell reconstitution after alpha-beta-depleted transplantation in children. Preparation of the TCRbeta library used unique molecular identifiers. TCRdb used MiXCR to reprocess the PCR reads, holding one entry per CDR3 protein. The table records 300,000 to 400,000 distinct CDR3 sequences, approximately 23% of them present only once. Sequencing was performed on PBMCs, mostly from graft donor cells, taken 180 days after TCRalphabeta/CD19-depleted stem cell transplant. These receptors were obtained from a male patient younger than 18 who had a stem cell transplant for acute lymphoblastic leukemia, so the T cells may come from the graft donor.

This clonotype was picked up many times. V and J are TRBV12-3 or TRBV12-4 and TRBJ2-3; D ambiguous. The CDR3 totals 17 residues. V was trimmed by 2 bases and J by 1 base, leaving 16 bases between them. In DNA form, the CDR3 reads TGTGCCAGCAGTTTAACCGCAGTAAATTCTCGCACAGATACGCAGTATTTT. Its translation is CASSLTAVNSRTDTQYF.

This clonotype was seen a handful of times. V is TRBV5-1 and J is TRBJ1-6; D gene uncertain. Trimming removed 3 bases from V and 7 bases from J, with 8 bases in between. Germline CDR1 reads SGHRS; CDR2 reads YFSETQ. The CDR3 covers 13 residues. The CDR3 DNA is TGCGCCAGCAGCTCGGTCTCCAATTCACCCCTCCACTTT. Its translation is CASSSVSNSPLHF.

The chain has TRBV18 and TRBJ2-7; maybe TRBD1 (5 bases). The CDR3 length is 13 residues. CDR1 is KGHSH, CDR2 LQKENI, per germline. V was cut by 4 bases and J by 6 bases, with 13 bases left in between. The CDR3 loop reads CASSRELQGEQYF. The CDR3 coding sequence is TGTGCCAGCTCACGTGAATTGCAGGGCGAGCAGTACTTC.

This clonotype was seen ten or more times. The chain links TRBV7-3 to TRBJ2-7; D tentatively fits TRBD1 or TRBD2 (5 bases each). The CDR3 loop spans 15 amino acids. V was cut by 3 bases and J by 0 bases, with 12 bases left in between. CDR1 is SGHTA, CDR2 FQGTGA, per germline. The DNA of the CDR3 is TGTGCCAGCAGCTTGTCCGGGACCTACTCCTACGAGCAGTACTTC. Residues: CASSLSGTYSYEQYF.

The table lists this clonotype with a few counts. The rearrangement uses TRBV12-3 or TRBV12-4 and TRBJ2-3; D might be TRBD1 or TRBD2, each matching 5 bases. The CDR3 is 14 residues long. Trimming removed 6 bases from V and 2 bases from J, with 12 bases in between. The CDR3 region is CASRGVGTTDTQYF. CDR3 nucleotides: TGTGCCAGCAGAGGAGTAGGGACCACAGATACGCAGTATTTT.

Only a few counts were recorded for this clonotype. The V and J genes are TRBV9 and TRBJ2-1; D possibly uses TRBD1 or TRBD2 (5 bases each). The germline CDR1 and CDR2 sequences are SGDLS and YYNGEE. V was pared by 3 bases and J by 0 bases, with 16 bases between. The CDR3 contains 17 residues. CDR3 in amino acids: CASSEVGDEFSYNEQFF. The CDR3 DNA reads as TGTGCCAGCAGCGAGGTGGGGGACGAATTCTCCTACAATGAGCAGTTCTTC.